A selection of T cell receptor beta chains follows, all from one sample in a study of shared clonotypes between healthy human individuals. Sequencing used immunoSEQ multiplex PCR; TCRdb keeps in-frame clones, though not all of them. The sample holds more than 450,000 clones; approximately 79% are singletons and the top ten take around 13%. Sequencing input: PBMCs. The receptors stem from a woman aged 40 to 55 in good health. Some clones in this sample may be carry-over from other donors' samples. Both conserved end residues are part of each CDR3. Fields, in order: D gene, V gene, clone size, J gene, CDR3 protein, CDR3 DNA. A D gene is named only where the DNA matches it firmly. Clone size appears in some rows only: once, few, many, or a class for an expanded clone.

-	TRBV10-3	once	TRBJ2-3	CAIRPDRDTDTQYF	TGTGCCATCAGACCGGACCGCGATACAGATACGCAGTATTTT
-	TRBV21-1	-	TRBJ2-7	CASSNEPDSGRFGEQYF	TGTGCCAGCAGCAACGAACCAGATAGCGGGAGGTTCGGCGAGCAGTACTTC
-	TRBV5-4	-	TRBJ1-2	CASSSPDYGYTF	TGTGCCAGCAGCTCCCCAGACTATGGCTACACCTTC
TRBD1	TRBV6-5	-	TRBJ1-2	CASSYSGTATNYGYTF	TGTGCCAGCAGTTACTCCGGGACAGCAACTAACTATGGCTACACCTTC
TRBD1	TRBV2	-	TRBJ2-1	CASSWDSENEQFF	TGTGCCAGCAGTTGGGACAGCGAGAATGAGCAGTTCTTC
-	TRBV15	few	TRBJ2-7	CATSREIQERYEQYF	TGTGCCACCAGCAGAGAAATACAGGAGAGGTACGAGCAGTACTTC
-	TRBV19	-	TRBJ2-3	CASSIEGWTDTQYF	TGTGCCAGTAGTATTGAGGGGTGGACAGATACGCAGTATTTT
-	TRBV28	-	TRBJ1-4	CASSRLRKIEKLFF	TGTGCCAGCAGTCGTCTTCGGAAAATTGAAAAACTGTTTTTT
-	TRBV6-5	-	TRBJ1-6	CATQVTYNSPLHF	TGTGCCACGCAGGTTACCTATAATTCACCCCTCCACTTT
-	TRBV9	few	TRBJ1-1	CASSPNSGGNTEAFF	TGTGCCAGCAGCCCGAACAGTGGGGGGAACACTGAAGCTTTCTTT
TRBD2	TRBV2	-	TRBJ2-7	CASSVREGTYEQYF	TGTGCCAGCAGTGTACGGGAGGGGACCTACGAGCAGTACTTC
-	TRBV13	-	TRBJ1-1	CASRGSFGLMNTEAFF	TGTGCCAGCAGGGGTAGTTTTGGTCTCATGAACACTGAAGCTTTCTTT
-	TRBV30	-	TRBJ2-3	CAWRARGRETDTQYF	TGTGCCTGGAGGGCGCGGGGGCGCGAGACAGATACGCAGTATTTT
-	TRBV5-6	-	TRBJ1-2	CASSSGAPGSYYGYTF	TGTGCCAGCAGCTCGGGAGCTCCTGGGTCGTACTATGGCTACACCTTC
-	TRBV19	-	TRBJ1-4	CASSTTTGLREKLFF	TGTGCCAGTAGTACCACGACAGGCTTGAGGGAAAAACTGTTTTTT
TRBD2	TRBV5-1	-	TRBJ2-3	CASSLASVAGGITDTQYF	TGCGCCAGCAGCTTGGCATCAGTAGCGGGAGGGATCACAGATACGCAGTATTTT
-	TRBV9	-	TRBJ1-1	CASSVEGDRGRVAFF	TGTGCCAGCAGCGTAGAGGGGGACCGGGGACGAGTAGCTTTCTTT
-	TRBV15	few	TRBJ1-4	CATSRERGTGNEKLFF	TGTGCCACCAGCAGAGAACGGGGGACGGGGAATGAAAAACTGTTTTTT